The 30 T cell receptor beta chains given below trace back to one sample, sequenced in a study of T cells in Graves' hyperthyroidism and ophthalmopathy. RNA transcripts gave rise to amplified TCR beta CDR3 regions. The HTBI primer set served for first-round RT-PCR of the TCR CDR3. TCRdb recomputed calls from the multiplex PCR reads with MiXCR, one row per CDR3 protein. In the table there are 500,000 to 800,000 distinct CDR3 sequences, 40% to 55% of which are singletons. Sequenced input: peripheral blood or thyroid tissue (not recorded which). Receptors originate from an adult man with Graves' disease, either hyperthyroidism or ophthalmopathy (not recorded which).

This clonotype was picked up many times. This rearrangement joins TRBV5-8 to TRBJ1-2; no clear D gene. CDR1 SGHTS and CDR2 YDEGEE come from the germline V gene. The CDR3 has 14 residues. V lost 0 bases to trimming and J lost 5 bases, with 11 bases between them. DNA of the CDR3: TGTGCCAGCAGCTTGGGTGGTATGACTTATGGCTACACCTTC. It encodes CASSLGGMTYGYTF.

The chain's CDR3 is CASSETGDNYGYTF. The CDR3 region has the DNA TGCGCCAGCAGTGAGACAGGGGACAACTATGGCTACACCTTC. This sequence joins TRBV10-2 and TRBJ1-2; TRBD1 matches at 7 bases. The V segment lost 2 bases and the J segment 2 bases; nucleotides outside the gene matches: 2. This CDR3 comprises 14 residues. Germline V gene sequence: CDR1 WSHSY, CDR2 SAAADI.

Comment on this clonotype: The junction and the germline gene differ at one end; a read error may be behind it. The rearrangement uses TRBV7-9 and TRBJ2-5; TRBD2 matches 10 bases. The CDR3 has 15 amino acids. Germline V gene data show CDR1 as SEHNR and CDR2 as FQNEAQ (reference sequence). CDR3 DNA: TGTGCCAGCAGCTTGGAACTAGCGGGAACGGAGACCCGGTACTTC. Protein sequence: CASSLELAGTETRYF.

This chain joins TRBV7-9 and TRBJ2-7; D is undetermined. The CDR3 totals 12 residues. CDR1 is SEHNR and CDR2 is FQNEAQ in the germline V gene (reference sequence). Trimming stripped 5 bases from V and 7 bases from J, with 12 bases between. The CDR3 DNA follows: TGTGCCAGCAGCCAACGTAGCACTGAGCAGTACTTC. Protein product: CASSQRSTEQYF.

CDR3 in amino acids: CASSQVGDDSNYGYTF. The DNA of the CDR3 is TGTGCCAGCAGCCAAGTTGGGGATGATAGTAACTATGGCTACACCTTC. The chain uses TRBV5-8 and TRBJ1-2; D ambiguous. The germline V gene has CDR1 SGHTS and CDR2 YDEGEE. Trimming cost V 4 bases and J 1 base, with 17 bases left between them. This CDR3 has 16 amino acids.

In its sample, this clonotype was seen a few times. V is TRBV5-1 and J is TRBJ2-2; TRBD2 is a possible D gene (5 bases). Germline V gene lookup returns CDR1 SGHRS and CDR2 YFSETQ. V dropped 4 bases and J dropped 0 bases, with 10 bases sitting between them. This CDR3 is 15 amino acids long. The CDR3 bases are TGCGCCAGCAGCCCGTCGGGATCGAACACCGGGGAGCTGTTTTTT. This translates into CASSPSGSNTGELFF.

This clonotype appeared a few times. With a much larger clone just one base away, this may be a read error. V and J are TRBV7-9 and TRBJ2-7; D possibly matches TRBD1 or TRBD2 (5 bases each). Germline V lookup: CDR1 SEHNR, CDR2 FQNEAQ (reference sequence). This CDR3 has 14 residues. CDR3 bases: TGTGCCGGCAGCGAGGGACGTCGGGCCTACGAGCAGTACTTC. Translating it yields CAGSEGRRAYEQYF.

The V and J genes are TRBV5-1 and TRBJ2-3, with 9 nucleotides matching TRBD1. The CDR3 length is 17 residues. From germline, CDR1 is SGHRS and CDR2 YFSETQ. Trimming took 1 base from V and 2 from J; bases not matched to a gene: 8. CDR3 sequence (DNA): TGCGCCAGCAGCTTGTCGTCACAGGGGGCGTTCACAGATACGCAGTATTTT. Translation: CASSLSSQGAFTDTQYF. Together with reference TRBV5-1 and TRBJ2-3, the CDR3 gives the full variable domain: KAGVTQTPRYLIKTRGQQVTLSCSPISGHRSVSWYQQTPGQGLQFLFEYFSETQRNKGNFPGRFSGRQFSNSRSEMNVSTLELGDSALYLCASSLSSQGAFTDTQYFGPGTRLTVL.

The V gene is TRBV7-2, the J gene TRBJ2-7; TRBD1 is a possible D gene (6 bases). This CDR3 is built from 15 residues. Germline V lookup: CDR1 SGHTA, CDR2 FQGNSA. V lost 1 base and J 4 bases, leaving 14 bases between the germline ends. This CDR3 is CASSLGAQGRYEQYF. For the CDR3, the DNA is TGTGCCAGCAGCTTAGGGGCACAGGGCCGGTACGAGCAGTACTTC.

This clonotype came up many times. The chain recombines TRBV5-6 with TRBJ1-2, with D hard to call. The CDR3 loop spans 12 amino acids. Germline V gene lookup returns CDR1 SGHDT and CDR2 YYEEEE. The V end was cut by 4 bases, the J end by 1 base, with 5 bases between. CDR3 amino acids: CASSKINYGYTF. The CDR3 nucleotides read TGTGCCAGCAGCAAGATTAACTATGGCTACACCTTC.

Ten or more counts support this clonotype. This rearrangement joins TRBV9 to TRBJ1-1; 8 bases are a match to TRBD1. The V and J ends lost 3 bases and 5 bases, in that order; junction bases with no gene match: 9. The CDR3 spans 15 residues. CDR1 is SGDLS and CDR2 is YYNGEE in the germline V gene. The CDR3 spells CASSALQGVGTEAFF. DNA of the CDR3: TGTGCCAGCAGCGCACTACAGGGGGTAGGGACTGAAGCTTTCTTT.

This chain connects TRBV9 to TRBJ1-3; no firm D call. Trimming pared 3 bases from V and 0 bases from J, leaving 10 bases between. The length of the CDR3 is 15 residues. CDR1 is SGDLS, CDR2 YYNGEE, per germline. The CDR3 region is CASSEQVTSGNTIYF. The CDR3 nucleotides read TGTGCCAGCAGCGAGCAAGTGACCTCTGGAAACACCATATATTTT.

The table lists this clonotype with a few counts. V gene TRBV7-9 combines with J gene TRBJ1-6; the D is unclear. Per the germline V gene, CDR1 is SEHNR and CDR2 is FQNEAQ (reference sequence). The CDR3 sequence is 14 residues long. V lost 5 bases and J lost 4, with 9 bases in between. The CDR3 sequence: CASSPPGYNSPLHF. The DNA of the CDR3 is TGTGCCAGCAGCCCGCCGGGGTATAATTCACCCCTCCACTTT.

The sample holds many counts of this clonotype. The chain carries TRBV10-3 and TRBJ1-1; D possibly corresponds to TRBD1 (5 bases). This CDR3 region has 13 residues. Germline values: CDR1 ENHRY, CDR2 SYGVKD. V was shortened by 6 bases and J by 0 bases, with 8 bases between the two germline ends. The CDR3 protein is CAISLTVNTEAFF. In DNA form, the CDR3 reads TGTGCCATCAGCCTGACAGTGAACACTGAAGCTTTCTTT.

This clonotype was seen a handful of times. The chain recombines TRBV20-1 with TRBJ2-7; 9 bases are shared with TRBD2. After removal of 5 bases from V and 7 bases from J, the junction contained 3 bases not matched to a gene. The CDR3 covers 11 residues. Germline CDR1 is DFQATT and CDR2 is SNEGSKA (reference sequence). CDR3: CSARAGGEQYF. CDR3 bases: TGCAGTGCTCGGGCGGGGGGGGAGCAGTACTTC.

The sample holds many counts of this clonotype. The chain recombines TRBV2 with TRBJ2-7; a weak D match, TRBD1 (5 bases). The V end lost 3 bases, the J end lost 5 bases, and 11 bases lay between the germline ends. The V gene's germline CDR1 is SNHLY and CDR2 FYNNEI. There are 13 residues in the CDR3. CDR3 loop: CASSEQGFHEQYF. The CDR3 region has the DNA TGTGCCAGCAGTGAGCAGGGATTTCACGAGCAGTACTTC.

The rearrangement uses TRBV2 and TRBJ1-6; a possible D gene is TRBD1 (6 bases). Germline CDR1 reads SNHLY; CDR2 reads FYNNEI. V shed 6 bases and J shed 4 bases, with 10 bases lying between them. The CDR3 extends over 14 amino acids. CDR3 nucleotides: TGTGCCAGCAGAGGGGGACTATATAATTCACCCCTCCACTTT. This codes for CASRGGLYNSPLHF. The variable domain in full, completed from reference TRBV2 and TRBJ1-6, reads EPEVTQTPSHQVTQMGQEVILRCVPISNHLYFYWYRQILGQKVEFLVSFYNNEISEKSEIFDDQFSVERPDGSNFTLKIRSTKLEDSAMYFCASRGGLYNSPLHFGNGTRLTVT.

CDR3 protein: CASSFTRDIANEKLFF. The CDR3 coding sequence is TGTGCCAGCAGCTTTACCAGGGACATCGCTAATGAAAAACTGTTTTTT. The chain uses TRBV11-1 and TRBJ1-4, with a possible D match to TRBD1 (6 bases). From germline, CDR1 is SGHAT and CDR2 FQDESV (reference sequence). Trimming shortened V by 3 bases and J by 3 bases, and 14 bases separated the two germline ends. The CDR3 length is 16 residues. The full variable domain, in which reference TRBV11-1 and TRBJ1-4 provide the parts outside the CDR3, is EAEVAQSPRYKITEKSQAVAFWCDPISGHATLYWYRQILGQGPELLVQFQDESVVDDSQLPKDRFSAERLKGVDSTLKIQPAELGDSAMYLCASSFTRDIANEKLFFGSGTQLSVL.

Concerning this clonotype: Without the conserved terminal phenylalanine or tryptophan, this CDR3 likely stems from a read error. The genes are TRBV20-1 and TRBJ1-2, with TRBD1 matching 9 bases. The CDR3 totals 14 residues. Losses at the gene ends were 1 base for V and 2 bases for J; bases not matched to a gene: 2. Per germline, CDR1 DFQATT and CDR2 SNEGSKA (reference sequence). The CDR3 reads CSARGTGANYGYTI. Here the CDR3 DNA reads TGCAGTGCTAGAGGGACAGGGGCCAACTATGGCTACACCATC.

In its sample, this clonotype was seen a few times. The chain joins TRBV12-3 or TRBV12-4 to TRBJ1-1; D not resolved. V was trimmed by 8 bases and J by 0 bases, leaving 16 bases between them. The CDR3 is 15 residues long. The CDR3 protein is CASLSFPVVNTEAFF. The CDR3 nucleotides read TGTGCCAGCCTTTCTTTTCCGGTTGTGAACACTGAAGCTTTCTTT.

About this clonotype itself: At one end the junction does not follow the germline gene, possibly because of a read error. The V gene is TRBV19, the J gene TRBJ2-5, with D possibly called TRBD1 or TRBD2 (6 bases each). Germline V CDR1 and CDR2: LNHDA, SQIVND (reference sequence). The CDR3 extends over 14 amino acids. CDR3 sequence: CASSMAGGQESQYF. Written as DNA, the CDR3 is TGTGCCAGTAGTATGGCTGGGGGGCAAGAGTCCCAGTACTTC.

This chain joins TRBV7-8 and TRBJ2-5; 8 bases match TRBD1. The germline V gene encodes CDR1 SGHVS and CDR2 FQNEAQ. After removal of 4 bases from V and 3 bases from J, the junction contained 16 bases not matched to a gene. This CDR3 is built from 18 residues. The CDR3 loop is CASSSPLGTGGLEETQYF. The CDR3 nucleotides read TGTGCCAGCAGCTCCCCCTTGGGCACAGGGGGTTTGGAAGAGACCCAGTACTTC.

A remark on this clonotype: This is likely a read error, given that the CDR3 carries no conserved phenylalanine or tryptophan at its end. The CDR3: CASSQEGGGETQYL. For the CDR3, the DNA is TGTGCCAGCAGCCAAGAGGGAGGGGGAGAGACCCAGTACCTC. The chain uses TRBV7-6 and TRBJ2-5; D is possibly TRBD2 (7 bases). The V end was cut by 5 bases, the J end by 4 bases, with 14 bases between. The CDR3 contains 14 residues. Germline loops: CDR1 SGHVS, CDR2 FNYEAQ.

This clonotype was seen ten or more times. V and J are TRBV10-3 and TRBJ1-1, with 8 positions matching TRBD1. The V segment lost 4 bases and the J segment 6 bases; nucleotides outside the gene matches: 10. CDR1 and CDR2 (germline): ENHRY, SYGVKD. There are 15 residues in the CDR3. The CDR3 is CAISGVTGDFAEAFF. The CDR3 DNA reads TGTGCCATCAGTGGCGTGACAGGGGATTTTGCTGAAGCTTTCTTT.

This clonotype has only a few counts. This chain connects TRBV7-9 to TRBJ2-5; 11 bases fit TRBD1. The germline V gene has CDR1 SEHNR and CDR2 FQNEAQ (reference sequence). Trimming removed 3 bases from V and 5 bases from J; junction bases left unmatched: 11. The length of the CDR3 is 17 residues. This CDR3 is CASSLFWTGGLVETQYF. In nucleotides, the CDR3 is TGTGCCAGCAGCTTGTTCTGGACAGGGGGCTTGGTGGAGACCCAGTACTTC.

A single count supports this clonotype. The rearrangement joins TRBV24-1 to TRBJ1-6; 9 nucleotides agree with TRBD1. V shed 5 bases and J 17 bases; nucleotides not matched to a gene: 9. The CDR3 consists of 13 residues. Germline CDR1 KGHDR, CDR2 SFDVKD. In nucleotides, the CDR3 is TGTGCCACCAGTGGTCCCGGGACAGGGACTTTCCACTTT. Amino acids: CATSGPGTGTFHF.

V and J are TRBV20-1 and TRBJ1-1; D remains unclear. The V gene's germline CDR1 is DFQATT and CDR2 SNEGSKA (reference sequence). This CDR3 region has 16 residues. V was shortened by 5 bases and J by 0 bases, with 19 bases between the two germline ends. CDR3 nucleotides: TGCAGTGCTCGGTCCCGGGCAGGCGTCATGAACACTGAAGCTTTCTTT. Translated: CSARSRAGVMNTEAFF.

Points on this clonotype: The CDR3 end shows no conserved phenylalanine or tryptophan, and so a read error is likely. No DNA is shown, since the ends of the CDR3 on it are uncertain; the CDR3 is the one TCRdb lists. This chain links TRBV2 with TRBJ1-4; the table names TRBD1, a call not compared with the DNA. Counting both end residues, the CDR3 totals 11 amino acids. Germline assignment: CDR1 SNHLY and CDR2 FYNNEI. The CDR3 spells CASSGVGGRIY.

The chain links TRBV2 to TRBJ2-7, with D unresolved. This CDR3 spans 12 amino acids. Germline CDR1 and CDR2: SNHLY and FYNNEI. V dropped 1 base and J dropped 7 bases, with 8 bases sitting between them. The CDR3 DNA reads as TGTGCCAGCAGTGAAGAAGGGTGGGAGCAGTACTTC. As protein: CASSEEGWEQYF.

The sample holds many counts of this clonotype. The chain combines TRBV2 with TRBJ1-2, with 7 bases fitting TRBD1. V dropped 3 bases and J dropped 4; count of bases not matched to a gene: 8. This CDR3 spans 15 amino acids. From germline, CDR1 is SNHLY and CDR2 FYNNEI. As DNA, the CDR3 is TGTGCCAGCAGTGACCGTGGAGGGGGCAGCTATGGCTACACCTTC. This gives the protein CASSDRGGGSYGYTF.